This TCR beta chain is drawn from a study of blood T cell repertoires in COVID-19. Turning to the study itself: Italy, Spain and the United States were the sources of the convalescent and acute COVID-19 samples. The analysed material was cDNA or gDNA that came from T cells, B-cell-depleted T cells, or PBMCs.

In the authors' methods: By means of reference gene primer amplification, nucleated cell counts were estimated. TCRdb's copy holds only in-frame clones and misses some; the assay was immunoSEQ multiplex PCR. The V and J calls and clone size come from that table; D and trimming were worked out from the DNA. Here the sample spans under 250,000 clones, about 94% being singletons. The material sequenced was peripheral blood. The TCR comes from a man aged 55 to 70 with COVID-19, enrolled during active disease.

The chain's CDR3 is CATSRGRGGFGSYEQYF. For the CDR3, the DNA is TGTGCCACCAGCAGAGGACGCGGCGGGTTTGGGTCCTACGAGCAGTACTTC. V gene TRBV15 combines with J gene TRBJ2-7, with D possibly being TRBD2 (5 bases). V was clipped by 1 base and J by 1 base, with 17 bases between them. The germline V gene has CDR1 LNHNV and CDR2 YYDKDF (reference sequence). The CDR3 has 17 residues.